This T cell receptor (beta chain) was documented in a study of OX40 agonist ivuxolimab in advanced cancers. The germline V gene encodes CDR1 SGHTA and CDR2 FQGNSA. The CDR3 loop spans 12 amino acids. V was pared by 9 bases and J by 3 bases, with 4 bases of the junction left unmatched. Patients were ruled out by autoimmune disease history or systemic immunosuppression. Sampling times: baseline, cycle 4 day 1, cycle 7 day 1. Profiling relied on immunoSEQ multiplex PCR, and the TCRdb table lists in-frame clones only, not all of them. The sample records 55,000 or so clones, about 90% being singletons. Sequenced here: CD4+ or CD8+ T cells sorted from blood, sampled in a trial of the OX40 agonist ivuxolimab. This TCR was recovered from an adult with an advanced solid tumor such as melanoma, head and neck, liver or kidney cancer. The chain couples TRBV7-2 to TRBJ2-5; 7 bases agree with TRBD2. The CDR3 sequence is CASVGTKETQYF. The CDR3 DNA is TGTGCCAGTGTGGGGACTAAAGAGACCCAGTACTTC.